A selection of T cell receptor beta chains follows, all from one sample in a study of CD8+ T cells in alopecia areata. The assay was immunoSEQ multiplex PCR, and TCRdb's table has in-frame clones only and misses some. The data contain some 51,000 clones, almost 97% of them seen just once; the ten biggest clones take up roughly 25%. The starting material was CD8+ T cells sorted from blood, obtained at week 0. The receptors originated from a human donor with alopecia areata. Both conserved end residues are trimmed from each CDR3. D genes are given only for firm matches.

d_call,v_call,j_call,cdr3_aa
NA,TRBV27,TRBJ2-7,ASSLTRGPHEQY
NA,TRBV15,TRBJ2-7,ATSRRAGSDYEQY
NA,TRBV4-2,TRBJ1-6,ASSPGLEDNSPLH
NA,TRBV4-1,TRBJ1-5,ASSQALRQPQH
NA,TRBV4-1,TRBJ2-7,ASSPPGWVGIGEQY
TRBD1,TRBV7-2,TRBJ2-7,ASSSPLGQNRREQY
NA,TRBV7-9,TRBJ2-7,ASSPLTGIGVYEQY
NA,TRBV28,TRBJ1-1,ASSLYRDNTEAF
NA,TRBV9,TRBJ2-7,ASSVTSQSTYEQY
NA,TRBV5-1,TRBJ1-1,ASSLAGRESGTEAF
NA,TRBV5-6,TRBJ2-7,ASSSGTADYEQY
TRBD2,TRBV29-1,NA,SVELPGGKYEQY
NA,TRBV4-2,TRBJ2-7,ASSQEVLGSYEQY
NA,TRBV21-1,TRBJ2-7,ASSLRYEQY
NA,TRBV4-3,TRBJ2-7,ASSQGQNYEQY
TRBD1,TRBV2,TRBJ2-3,ASSERDRGLLTDTQY
TRBD2,TRBV11-3,TRBJ2-3,ASSSWHGGDTDTQY